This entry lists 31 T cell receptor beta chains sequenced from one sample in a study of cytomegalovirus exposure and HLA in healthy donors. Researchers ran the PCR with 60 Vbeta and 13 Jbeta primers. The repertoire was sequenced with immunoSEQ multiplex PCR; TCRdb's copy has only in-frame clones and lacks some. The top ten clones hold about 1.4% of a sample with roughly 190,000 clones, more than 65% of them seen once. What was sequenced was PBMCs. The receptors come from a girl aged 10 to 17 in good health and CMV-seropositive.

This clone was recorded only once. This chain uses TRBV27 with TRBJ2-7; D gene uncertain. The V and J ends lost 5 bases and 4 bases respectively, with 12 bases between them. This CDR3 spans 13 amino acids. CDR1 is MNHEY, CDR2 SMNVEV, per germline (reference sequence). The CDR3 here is CASSPFWAYEQYF. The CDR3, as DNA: TGTGCCAGCAGTCCCTTTTGGGCATACGAGCAGTACTTC.

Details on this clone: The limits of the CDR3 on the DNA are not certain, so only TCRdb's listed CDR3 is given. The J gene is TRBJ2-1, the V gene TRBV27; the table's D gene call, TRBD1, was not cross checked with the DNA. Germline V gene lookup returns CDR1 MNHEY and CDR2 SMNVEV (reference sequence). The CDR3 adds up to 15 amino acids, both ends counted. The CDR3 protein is CASSSSDRGHHEQFF.

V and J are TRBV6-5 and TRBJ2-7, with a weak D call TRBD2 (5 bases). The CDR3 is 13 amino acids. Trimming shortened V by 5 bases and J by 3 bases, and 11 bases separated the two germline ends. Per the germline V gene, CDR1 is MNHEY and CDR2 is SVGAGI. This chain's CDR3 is CASSAGTSYEQYF. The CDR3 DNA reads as TGTGCCAGCAGTGCGGGTACTAGCTACGAGCAGTACTTC.

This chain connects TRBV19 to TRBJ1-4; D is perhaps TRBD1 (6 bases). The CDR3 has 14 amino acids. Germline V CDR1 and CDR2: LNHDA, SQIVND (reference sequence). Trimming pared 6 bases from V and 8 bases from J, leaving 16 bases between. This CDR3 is CASSGGSGGEKLFF. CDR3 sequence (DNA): TGTGCCAGTAGCGGCGGGAGTGGGGGCGAAAAACTGTTTTTT.

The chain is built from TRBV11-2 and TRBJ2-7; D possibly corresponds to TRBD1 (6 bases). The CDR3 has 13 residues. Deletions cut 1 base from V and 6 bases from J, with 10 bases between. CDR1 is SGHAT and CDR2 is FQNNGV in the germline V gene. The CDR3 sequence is CASSLVQGSEQYF. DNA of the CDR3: TGTGCCAGCAGCTTAGTTCAGGGGTCCGAGCAGTACTTC.

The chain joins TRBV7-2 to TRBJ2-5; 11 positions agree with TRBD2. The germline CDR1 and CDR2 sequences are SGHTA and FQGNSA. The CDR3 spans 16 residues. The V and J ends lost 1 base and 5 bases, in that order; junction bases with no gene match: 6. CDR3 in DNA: TGTGCCAGCAGCTTAGGGGCTAGCGGGGGGATGGAGACCCAGTACTTC. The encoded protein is CASSLGASGGMETQYF.

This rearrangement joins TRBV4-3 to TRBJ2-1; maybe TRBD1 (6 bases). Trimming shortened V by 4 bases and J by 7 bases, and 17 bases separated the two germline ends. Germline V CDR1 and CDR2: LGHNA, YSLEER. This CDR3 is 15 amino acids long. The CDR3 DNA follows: TGCGCCAGCAGCCCCCAGGGGTTGTTTGGTAATGAGCAGTTCTTC. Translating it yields CASSPQGLFGNEQFF.

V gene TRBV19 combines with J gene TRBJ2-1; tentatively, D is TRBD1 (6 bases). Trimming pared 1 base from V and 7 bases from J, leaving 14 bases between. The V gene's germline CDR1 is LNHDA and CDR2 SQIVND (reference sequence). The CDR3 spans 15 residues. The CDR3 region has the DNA TGTGCCAGTAGTATAGGCACAGGGAAAGTGAATGAGCAGTTCTTC. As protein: CASSIGTGKVNEQFF.

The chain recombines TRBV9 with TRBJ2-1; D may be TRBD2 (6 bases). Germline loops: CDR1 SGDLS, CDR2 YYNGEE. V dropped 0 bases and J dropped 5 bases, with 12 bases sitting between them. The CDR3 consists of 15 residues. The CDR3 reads CASSVVASANNEQFF. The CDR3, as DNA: TGTGCCAGCAGCGTAGTTGCTAGCGCAAACAATGAGCAGTTCTTC. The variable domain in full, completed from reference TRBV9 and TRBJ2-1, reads DSGVTQTPKHLITATGQRVTLRCSPRSGDLSVYWYQQSLDQGLQFLIQYYNGEERAKGNILERFSAQQFPDLHSELNLSSLELGDSALYFCASSVVASANNEQFFGPGTRLTVL.

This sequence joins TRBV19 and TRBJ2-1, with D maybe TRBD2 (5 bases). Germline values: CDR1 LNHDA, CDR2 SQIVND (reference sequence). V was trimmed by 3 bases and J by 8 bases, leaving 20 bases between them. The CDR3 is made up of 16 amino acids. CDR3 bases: TGTGCCAGTAGTATTGGTAGCCGGGGTTACACCGATGAGCAGTTCTTC. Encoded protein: CASSIGSRGYTDEQFF. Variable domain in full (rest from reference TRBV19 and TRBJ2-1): DGGITQSPKYLFRKEGQNVTLSCEQNLNHDAMYWYRQDPGQGLRLIYYSQIVNDFQKGDIAEGYSVSREKKESFPLTVTSAQKNPTAFYLCASSIGSRGYTDEQFFGPGTRLTVL.

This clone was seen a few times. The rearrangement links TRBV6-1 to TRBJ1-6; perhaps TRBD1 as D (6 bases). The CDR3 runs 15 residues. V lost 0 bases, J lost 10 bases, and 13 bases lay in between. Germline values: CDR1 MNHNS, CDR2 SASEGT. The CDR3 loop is CASSEADRRRSPLHF. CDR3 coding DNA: TGTGCCAGCAGTGAAGCAGACAGGCGTAGGTCACCCCTCCACTTT.

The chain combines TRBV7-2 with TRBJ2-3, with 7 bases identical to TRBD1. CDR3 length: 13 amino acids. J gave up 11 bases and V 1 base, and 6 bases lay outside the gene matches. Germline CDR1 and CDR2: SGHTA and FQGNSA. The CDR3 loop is CASSLGTGAKQYF. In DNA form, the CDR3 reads TGTGCCAGCAGCTTAGGTACAGGGGCAAAGCAGTATTTT.

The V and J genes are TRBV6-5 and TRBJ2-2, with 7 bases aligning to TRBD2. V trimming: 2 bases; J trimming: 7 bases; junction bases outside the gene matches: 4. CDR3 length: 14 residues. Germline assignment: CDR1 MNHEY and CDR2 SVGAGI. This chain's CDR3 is CASSYAGEGGELFF. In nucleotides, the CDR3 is TGTGCCAGCAGTTACGCCGGGGAGGGCGGGGAGCTGTTTTTT.

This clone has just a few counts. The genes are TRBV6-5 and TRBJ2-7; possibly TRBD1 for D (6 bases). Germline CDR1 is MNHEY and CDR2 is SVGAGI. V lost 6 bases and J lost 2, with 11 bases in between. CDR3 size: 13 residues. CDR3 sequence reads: CASSYGQPYEQYF. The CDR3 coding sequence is TGTGCCAGCAGCTATGGACAGCCCTACGAGCAGTACTTC.

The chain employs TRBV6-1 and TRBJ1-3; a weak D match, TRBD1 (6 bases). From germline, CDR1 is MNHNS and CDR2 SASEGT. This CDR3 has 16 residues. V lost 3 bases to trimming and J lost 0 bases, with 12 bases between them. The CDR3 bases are TGTGCCAGCAGTGAGTTTGGGGGCCTCTCTGGAAACACCATATATTTT. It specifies CASSEFGGLSGNTIYF.

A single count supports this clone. The CDR3 region has the DNA TGTGCCAGCAGGTCAGTTCAGGCCTATGGCTACACCTTC. It specifies CASRSVQAYGYTF. The chain couples TRBV6-1 to TRBJ1-2; D gene unclear. This CDR3 is 13 amino acids long. Trimming left V 6 bases short and J 4 bases short, with 12 bases between. Per germline, CDR1 MNHNS and CDR2 SASEGT.

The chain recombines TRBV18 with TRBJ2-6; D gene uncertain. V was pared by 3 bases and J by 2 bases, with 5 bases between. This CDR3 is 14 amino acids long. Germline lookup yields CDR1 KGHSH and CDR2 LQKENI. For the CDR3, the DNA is TGTGCCAGCTCACCGTATGCTGGGGCCAACGTCCTGACTTTC. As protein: CASSPYAGANVLTF.

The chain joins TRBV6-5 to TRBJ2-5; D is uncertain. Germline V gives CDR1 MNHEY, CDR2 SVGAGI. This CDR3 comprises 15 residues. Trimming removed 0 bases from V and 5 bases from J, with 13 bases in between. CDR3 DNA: TGTGCCAGCAGTTACTCGAGGCAGCCCTACGAGACCCAGTACTTC. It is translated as CASSYSRQPYETQYF.

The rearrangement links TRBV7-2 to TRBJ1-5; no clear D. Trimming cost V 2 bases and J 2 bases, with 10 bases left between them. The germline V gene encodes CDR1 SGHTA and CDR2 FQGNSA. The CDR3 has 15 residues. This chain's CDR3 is CASSLLRVGNQPQHF. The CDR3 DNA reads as TGTGCCAGCAGCTTATTGAGGGTAGGCAATCAGCCCCAGCATTTT.

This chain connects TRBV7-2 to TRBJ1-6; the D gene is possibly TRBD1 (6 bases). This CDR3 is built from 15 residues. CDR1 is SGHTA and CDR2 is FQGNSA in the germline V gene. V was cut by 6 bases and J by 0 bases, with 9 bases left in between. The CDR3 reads CASSPTGSYNSPLHF. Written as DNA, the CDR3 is TGTGCCAGCAGTCCGACAGGCTCCTATAATTCACCCCTCCACTTT.

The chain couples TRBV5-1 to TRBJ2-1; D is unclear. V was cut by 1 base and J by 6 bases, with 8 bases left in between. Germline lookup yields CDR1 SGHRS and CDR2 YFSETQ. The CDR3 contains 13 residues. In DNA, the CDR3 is TGCGCCAGCAGCTTGCTGGTCGGCAATGAGCAGTTCTTC. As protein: CASSLLVGNEQFF.

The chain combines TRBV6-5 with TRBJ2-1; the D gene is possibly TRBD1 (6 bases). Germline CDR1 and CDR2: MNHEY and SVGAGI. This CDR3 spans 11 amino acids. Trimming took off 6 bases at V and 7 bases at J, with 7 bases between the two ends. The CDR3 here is CASSRGNEQFF. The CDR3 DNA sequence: TGTGCCAGCAGCAGGGGAAATGAGCAGTTCTTC.

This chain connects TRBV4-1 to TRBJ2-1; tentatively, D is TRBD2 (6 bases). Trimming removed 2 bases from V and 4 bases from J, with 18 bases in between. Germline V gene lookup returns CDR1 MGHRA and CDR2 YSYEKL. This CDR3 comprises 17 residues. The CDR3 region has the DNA TGCGCCAGCAGCCAACCAGGAGGGGTGGGGAGTTACAATGAGCAGTTCTTC. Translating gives CASSQPGGVGSYNEQFF.

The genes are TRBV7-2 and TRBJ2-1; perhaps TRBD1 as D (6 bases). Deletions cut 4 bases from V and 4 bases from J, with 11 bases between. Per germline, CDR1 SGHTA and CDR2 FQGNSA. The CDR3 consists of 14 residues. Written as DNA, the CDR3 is TGTGCCAGCAGCTCGGACAGCCCTTACAATGAGCAGTTCTTC. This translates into CASSSDSPYNEQFF.

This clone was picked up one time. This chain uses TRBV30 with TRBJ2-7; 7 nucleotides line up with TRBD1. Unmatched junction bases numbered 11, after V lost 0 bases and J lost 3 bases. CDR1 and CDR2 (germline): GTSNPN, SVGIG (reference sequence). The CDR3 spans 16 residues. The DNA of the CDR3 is TGTGCCTGGAGTGTAAGAGCGACAGGGATCCTCTACGAGCAGTACTTC. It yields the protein CAWSVRATGILYEQYF.

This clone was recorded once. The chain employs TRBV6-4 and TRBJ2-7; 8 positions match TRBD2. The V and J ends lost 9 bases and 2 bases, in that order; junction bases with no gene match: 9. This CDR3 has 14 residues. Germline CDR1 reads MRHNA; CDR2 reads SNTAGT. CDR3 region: CARPIQRGTYEQYF. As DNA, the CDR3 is TGTGCCAGACCCATACAGCGGGGGACCTACGAGCAGTACTTC.

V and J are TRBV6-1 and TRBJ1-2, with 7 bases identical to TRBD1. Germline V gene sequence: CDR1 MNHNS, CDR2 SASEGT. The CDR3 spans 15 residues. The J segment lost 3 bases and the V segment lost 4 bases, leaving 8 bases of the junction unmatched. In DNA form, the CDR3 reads TGTGCCAGCAGTGCCGCCCAGGGACAGCACTATGGCTACACCTTC. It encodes CASSAAQGQHYGYTF.

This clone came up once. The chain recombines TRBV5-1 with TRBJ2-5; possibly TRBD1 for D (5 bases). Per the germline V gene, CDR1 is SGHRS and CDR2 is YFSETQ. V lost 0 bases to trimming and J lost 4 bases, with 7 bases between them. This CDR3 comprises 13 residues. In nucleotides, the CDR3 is TGCGCCAGCAGCTTGGCAGGGCTAGAGACCCAGTACTTC. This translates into CASSLAGLETQYF.

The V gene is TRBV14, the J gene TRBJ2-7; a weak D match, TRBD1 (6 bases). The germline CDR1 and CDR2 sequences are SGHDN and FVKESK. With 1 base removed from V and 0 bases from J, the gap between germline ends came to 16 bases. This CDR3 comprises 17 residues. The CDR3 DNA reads TGTGCCAGCAGCCAAGTAGGGACACCCGTGAGCTCCTACGAGCAGTACTTC. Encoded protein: CASSQVGTPVSSYEQYF. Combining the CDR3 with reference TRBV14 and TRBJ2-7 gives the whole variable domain EAGVTQFPSHSVIEKGQTVTLRCDPISGHDNLYWYRRVMGKEIKFLLHFVKESKQDESGMPNNRFLAERTGGTYSTLKVQPAELEDSGVYFCASSQVGTPVSSYEQYFGPGTRLTVT.

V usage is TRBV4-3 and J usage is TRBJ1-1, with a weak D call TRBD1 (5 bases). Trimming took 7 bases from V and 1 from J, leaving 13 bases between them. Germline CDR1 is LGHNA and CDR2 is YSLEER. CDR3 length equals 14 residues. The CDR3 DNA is TGCGCCAGCACTCAGGGAGGGGCGAACACTGAAGCTTTCTTT. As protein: CASTQGGANTEAFF.

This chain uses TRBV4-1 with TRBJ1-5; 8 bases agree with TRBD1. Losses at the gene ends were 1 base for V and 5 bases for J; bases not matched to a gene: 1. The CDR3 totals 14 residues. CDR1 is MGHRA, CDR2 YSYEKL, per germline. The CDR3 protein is CASSQVTGDQPQHF. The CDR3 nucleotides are TGCGCCAGCAGCCAAGTGACAGGGGATCAGCCCCAGCATTTT.